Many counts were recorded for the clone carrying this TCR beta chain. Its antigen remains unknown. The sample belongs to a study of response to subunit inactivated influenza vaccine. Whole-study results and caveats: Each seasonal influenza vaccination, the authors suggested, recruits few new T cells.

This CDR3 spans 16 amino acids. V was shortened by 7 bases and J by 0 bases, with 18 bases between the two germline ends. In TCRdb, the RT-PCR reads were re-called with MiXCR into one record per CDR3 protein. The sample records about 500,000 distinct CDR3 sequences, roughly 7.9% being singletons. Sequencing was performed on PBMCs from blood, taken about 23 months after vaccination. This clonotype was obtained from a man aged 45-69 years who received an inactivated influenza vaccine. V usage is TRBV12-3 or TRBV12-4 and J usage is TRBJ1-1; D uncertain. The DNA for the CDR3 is TGTGCCAGCACCCCCCGGCAGAGCACCATGAACACTGAAGCTTTCTTT. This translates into CASTPRQSTMNTEAFF.